The present T cell receptor (beta chain) was sequenced within a study of blood T cell repertoires in COVID-19 (dated by TCRdb to 2018 to 2020). For the wider study: Samples covering the acute and convalescent phases of COVID-19 were provided by collaborators in the United States, Italy and Spain. The repertoires were made available in a free public database intended to serve as a resource for research on the immune response to SARS-CoV-2. The dataset comprised deeply sampled blood TCRbeta repertoires from subjects exposed to, actively infected with, or recovered from COVID-19. The prospective study material was composed of cDNA or gDNA derived from T cells, B-cell-depleted T cells, or PBMCs. The samples were drawn from two sources: the first 160 participants of the ongoing ImmuneRACE study, and fewer than 1,500 subjects contributed by 6 global collaborators. Sample metadata almost always included a de-identified subject ID, COVID-19 status, age in years and sex. Where available, HLA class I and class II types were obtained from metadata supplied by the sample provider rather than from assay-based typing. General findings and caveats noted by the study authors: The amount of clinical and demographic metadata varied by source and participant and was provided uncurated.

Counted from cysteine to phenylalanine, this CDR3 has 14 amino acids. Only the CDR3 region is kept as DNA, spanning 42 bases read in frame from base 1. In the germline V gene (reference sequence), CDR1 corresponds to SEHNR and CDR2 to FQNEAQ. Ends trimmed: V by 5 bases, J by 7 bases; bases unmatched to a gene: 5. About this clone: The antigen it binds to is not known. Per-base quality was not reported, and no clone a single base away is much larger than it.

Collaborating institutions collected whole blood in K2EDTA tubes following their own protocols. Collaborator samples were shipped for TCRbeta analysis as frozen whole blood, isolated PBMCs, or DNA extracted from either sample type. TCRbeta CDR3 regions were amplified from genomic DNA using the immunoSEQ Assay, a bias-controlled multiplex PCR. For the original study's pipeline: Within the assay, amplification of reference gene primers was used to estimate how many nucleated cells each sample contained. To quantify the absolute abundance of each unique TCRbeta CDR3 rearrangement, sequence reads were collapsed and filtered. For each sample, productive Simpson clonality was calculated by taking the square root of Simpson's diversity index across productive rearrangements. The table was pulled from immuneACCESS by TCRdb, which kept in-frame rearrangements only. Such tables lose some clones; where checked, under half of the loss comes from unresolved V genes, and the rest has no known cause. That table is the source of V, J and clone size, and D and trimming were worked out from the DNA. The sample has about 150,000 clones on record, about 80% of them singletons. Of the sample, approximately 2% is held by the ten largest clones.

Recombination linked TRBV7-9 to TRBJ2-1; 10 bases in the middle match TRBD2. This TCR was sampled from a woman of 80 years or more with acute or convalescent COVID-19. The specimen was peripheral blood. The DNA reads TGTGCCAGCAGCCCCCGACTAGCGGGTAATGAGCAGTTCTTC. Its protein product is CASSPRLAGNEQFF.